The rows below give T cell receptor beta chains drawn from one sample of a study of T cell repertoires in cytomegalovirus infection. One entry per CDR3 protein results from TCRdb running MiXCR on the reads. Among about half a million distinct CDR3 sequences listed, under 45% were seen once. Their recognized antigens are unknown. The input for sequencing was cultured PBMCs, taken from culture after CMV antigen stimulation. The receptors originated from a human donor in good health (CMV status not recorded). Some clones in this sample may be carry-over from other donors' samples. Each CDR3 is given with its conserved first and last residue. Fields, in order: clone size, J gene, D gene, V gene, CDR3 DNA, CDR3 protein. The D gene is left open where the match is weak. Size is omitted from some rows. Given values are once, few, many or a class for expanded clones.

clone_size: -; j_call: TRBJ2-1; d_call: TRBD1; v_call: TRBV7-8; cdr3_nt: TGTGCCAGCAGCTCCAGGGGGCGTTTGGTCGATGAGCAGTTCTTC; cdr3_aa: CASSSRGRLVDEQFF
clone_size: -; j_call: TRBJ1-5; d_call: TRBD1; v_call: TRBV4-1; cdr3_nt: TGCGCCAGCAGCCAGAGCGGACAGGGTGGTCAGCCCCAGCATTTT; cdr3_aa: CASSQSGQGGQPQHF
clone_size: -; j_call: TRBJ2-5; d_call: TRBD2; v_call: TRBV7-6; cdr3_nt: TGTGCCAGCAGCAAGCCCCTAGCGGGGAGTCCAGAGACCCAGTACTTC; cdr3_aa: CASSKPLAGSPETQYF
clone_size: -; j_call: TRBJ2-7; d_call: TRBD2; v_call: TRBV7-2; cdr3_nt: TGTGCCAGCAGCTTCCAAGCGGGGGGGCGTGACGAGCAGTACTTC; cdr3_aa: CASSFQAGGRDEQYF
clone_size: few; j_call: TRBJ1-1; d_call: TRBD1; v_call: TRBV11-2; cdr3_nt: TGTGCCAGCAGCAAAGCCGGGACAGAGAACACTGAAGCTTTCTTT; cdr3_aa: CASSKAGTENTEAFF
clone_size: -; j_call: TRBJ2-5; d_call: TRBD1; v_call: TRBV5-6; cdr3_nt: TGTGCCAGCAGCTCGTACCGGGACAGGGGGGAGAGAGAGGAGACCCAGTACTTC; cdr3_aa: CASSSYRDRGEREETQYF
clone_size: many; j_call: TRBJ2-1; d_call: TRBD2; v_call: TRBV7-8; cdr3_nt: TGTGCCAGCAGCTTACTAGCGGGAGCCTACAATGAGCAGTTCTTC; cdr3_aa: CASSLLAGAYNEQFF
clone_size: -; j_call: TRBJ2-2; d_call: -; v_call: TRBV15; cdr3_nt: TGTGCCACCAGAGAACGAATGAACACCGGGGAGCTGTTTTTT; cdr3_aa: CATRERMNTGELFF
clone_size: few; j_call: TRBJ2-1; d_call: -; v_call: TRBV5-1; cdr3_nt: TGCGCCAGCAGCTTGTCTTCGGTAACCTACAATGAGCAGTTCTTC; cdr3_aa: CASSLSSVTYNEQFF
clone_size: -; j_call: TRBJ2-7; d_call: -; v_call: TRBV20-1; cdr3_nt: TGCAGTGCCCTCCTTCAGACTATGGGCTACGAGCAGTACTTC; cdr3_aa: CSALLQTMGYEQYF
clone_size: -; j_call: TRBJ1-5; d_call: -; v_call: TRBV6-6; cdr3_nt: TGTGCCAGCAGTTACTCGATCCAGGGGATTGAGCCCCAGCATTTT; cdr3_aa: CASSYSIQGIEPQHF
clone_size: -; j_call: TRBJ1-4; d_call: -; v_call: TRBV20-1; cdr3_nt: TGCAGTGCTAGAGATCTTGGTCGTGGGATGAATGAAAAACTGTTTTTT; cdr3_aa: CSARDLGRGMNEKLFF
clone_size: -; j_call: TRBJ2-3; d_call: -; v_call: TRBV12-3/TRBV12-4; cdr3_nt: TGTGCCAGCACCCCTCTCGCAATCACAGATACGCAGTATTTT; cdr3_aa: CASTPLAITDTQYF
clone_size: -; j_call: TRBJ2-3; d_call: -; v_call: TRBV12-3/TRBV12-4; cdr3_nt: TGTGCCAGCACCTTACGCCAGGGGATACCCACAGATACGCAGTATTTT; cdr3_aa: CASTLRQGIPTDTQYF
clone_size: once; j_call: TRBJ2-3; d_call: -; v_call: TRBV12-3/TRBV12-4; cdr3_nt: TGTGCCAGCAGCCCCCAATGGGGTGGGGCAGATACGCAGTATTTT; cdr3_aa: CASSPQWGGADTQYF
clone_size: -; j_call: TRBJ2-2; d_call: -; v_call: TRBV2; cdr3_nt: TGTGCCAGCAGACCCGCCCCGGCCGGGACCGGGGAGCTGTTTTTT; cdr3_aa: CASRPAPAGTGELFF
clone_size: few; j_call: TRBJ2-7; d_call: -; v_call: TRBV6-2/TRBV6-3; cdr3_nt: TGTGCCAGCAGTTACGTGGGGAGACCCTACGAGCAGTACTTC; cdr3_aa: CASSYVGRPYEQYF
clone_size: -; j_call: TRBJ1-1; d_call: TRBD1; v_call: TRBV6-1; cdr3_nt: TGTGCCAGCAGTGAACCCGGACAGGGGGGCACTGAAGCTTTCTTT; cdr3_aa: CASSEPGQGGTEAFF
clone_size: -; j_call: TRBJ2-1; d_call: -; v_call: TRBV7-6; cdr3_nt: TGTGCCAGCAGCTCCCGCGTGAGGGGGGGCAATGAGCAGTTCTTC; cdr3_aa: CASSSRVRGGNEQFF
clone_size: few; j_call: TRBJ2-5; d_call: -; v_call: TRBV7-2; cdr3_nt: TGTGCCAGCAGCTCCGACGGAAAAAAAGAGACCCAGTACTTC; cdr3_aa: CASSSDGKKETQYF
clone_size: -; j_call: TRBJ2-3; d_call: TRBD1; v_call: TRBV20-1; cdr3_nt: TGCAGTGCGCATGAGGGGACAGGGACAGATACGCAGTATTTT; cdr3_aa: CSAHEGTGTDTQYF
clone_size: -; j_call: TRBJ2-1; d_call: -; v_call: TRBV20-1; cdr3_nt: TGCAGTGCTACGAGGGTTGGGGACCGGAGCTCCTACAATGAGCAGTTCTTC; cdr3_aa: CSATRVGDRSSYNEQFF
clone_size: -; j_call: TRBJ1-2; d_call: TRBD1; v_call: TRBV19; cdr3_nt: TGTGCCAGTAGTATTGGGTACAGGGGGCGAGGCTATGGCTACACCTTC; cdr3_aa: CASSIGYRGRGYGYTF
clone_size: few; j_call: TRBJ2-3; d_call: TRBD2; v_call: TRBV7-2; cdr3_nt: TGTGCCAGCAGCTTGCTAGCGGGAGGGGGCACAGATACGCAGTATTTT; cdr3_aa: CASSLLAGGGTDTQYF
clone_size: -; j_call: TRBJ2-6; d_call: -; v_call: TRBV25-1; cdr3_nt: TGTGCCACCCAGGGTATCGGGGATAGCTCTGGGGCCAACGTCCTGACTTTC; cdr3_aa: CATQGIGDSSGANVLTF
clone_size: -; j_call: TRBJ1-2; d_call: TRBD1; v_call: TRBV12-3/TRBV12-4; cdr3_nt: TGTGCCAGCAAGCGACAGGGAGGGTATGGCTACACCTTC; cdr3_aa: CASKRQGGYGYTF
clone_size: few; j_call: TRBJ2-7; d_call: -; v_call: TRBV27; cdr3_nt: TGTGCCGGATGGACGAGGGGCGCCGGGTCCTACGAGCAGTACTTC; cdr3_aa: CAGWTRGAGSYEQYF
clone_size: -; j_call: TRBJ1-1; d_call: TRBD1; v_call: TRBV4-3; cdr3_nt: TGCGCCAGCAGCCAAGATTTAACAGGGGCGAGGAGCTACACTGAAGCTTTCTTT; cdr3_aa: CASSQDLTGARSYTEAFF
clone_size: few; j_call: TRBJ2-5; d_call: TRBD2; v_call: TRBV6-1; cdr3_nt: TGTGCCAGCAGCGCCGGGCTAGCGGGACAAGAGACCCAGTACTTC; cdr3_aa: CASSAGLAGQETQYF
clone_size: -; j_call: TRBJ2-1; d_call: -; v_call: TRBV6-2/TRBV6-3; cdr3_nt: TGTGCCAGCCGGGTGGTCGGGTACAATGAGCAGTTCTTC; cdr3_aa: CASRVVGYNEQFF
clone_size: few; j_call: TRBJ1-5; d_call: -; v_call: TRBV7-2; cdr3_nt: TGTGCCAGCAGCTTAGGGAAGGGACTGTATAGCAATCAGCCCCAGCATTTT; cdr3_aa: CASSLGKGLYSNQPQHF
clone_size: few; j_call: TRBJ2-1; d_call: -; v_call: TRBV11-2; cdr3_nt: TGTGCCAGCAGCCGATCTAGCGATGTGGGAGATTACAATGAGCAGTTCTTC; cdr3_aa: CASSRSSDVGDYNEQFF
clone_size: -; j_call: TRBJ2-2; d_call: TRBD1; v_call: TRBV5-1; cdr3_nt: TGCGCCAGCAGCCGCGACAGGGTCACCGGGGAGCTGTTTTTT; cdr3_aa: CASSRDRVTGELFF